These T cell receptor beta chains were read from a single sample in a study of Ad26.COV2.S vaccination and SARS-CoV-2 variants. Profiled with immunoSEQ multiplex PCR; TCRdb holds only in-frame clones, not every one. The data show approximately 420,000 clones, about 85% seen once. The sample in question was peripheral blood, obtained in a trial of Ad26.COV2.S vaccine versus placebo. The receptors come from a person aged 18 to 59 who received the Ad26.COV2.S COVID-19 vaccine or a placebo. Each CDR3 is given with its conserved first and last residue. A D gene is named only where the DNA matches it firmly. Part of the rows lack a size; the others show once, few, many or a class for expanded clones.

J gene	V gene	D gene	clone size	CDR3 DNA	CDR3 protein
TRBJ2-5	TRBV7-9	TRBD1	.	TGTGCCAGCAGCTTTTCCGGAATACCAGGGGGACAAGAGACCCAGTACTTC	CASSFSGIPGGQETQYF
TRBJ2-3	TRBV7-6	.	.	TGTGCCAGCAGCGGAGATGGAGGGGGCACAGATACGCAGTATTTT	CASSGDGGGTDTQYF
TRBJ1-6	TRBV10-3	.	.	TGTGCCATCAGGGGGCAGGAGTCACCCCTCCACTTT	CAIRGQESPLHF
TRBJ2-3	TRBV6-5	TRBD2	.	TGTGCCAGCAGTCGCCAAGCGGGGTCAGATACGCAGTATTTT	CASSRQAGSDTQYF
TRBJ1-1	TRBV29-1	.	.	TGCAGCGTTGTTCGGGGGGTGAGCACTGAAGCTTTCTTT	CSVVRGVSTEAFF
TRBJ1-5	TRBV11-2	.	once	TGTGCCAGCAGCATACCCAATCAGCCCCAGCATTTT	CASSIPNQPQHF
TRBJ2-7	TRBV2	TRBD1	.	TGTGCCAGCAGTAGGGACAGGGGTCCGGACGAGCAGTACTTC	CASSRDRGPDEQYF
TRBJ1-3	TRBV6-5	.	once	TGTGCCAGCAGTTACACCAGGGCCTATGGAAACACCATATATTTT	CASSYTRAYGNTIYF
TRBJ2-1	TRBV10-1	.	.	TGCGCCAGCAGTGAGTCGACCGGAGAGCAGTTCTTC	CASSESTGEQFF
TRBJ2-3	TRBV5-4	TRBD1	once	TGTGCCAGCTGGAATCGGGACAGGGGGCCAGATACGCAGTATTTT	CASWNRDRGPDTQYF
TRBJ1-1	TRBV7-9	.	.	TGTGCCAGCGAGCCCCAAATCATGAACACTGAAGCTTTCTTT	CASEPQIMNTEAFF
TRBJ2-1	TRBV5-4	.	once	TGTGCCAGCAGCTCTATAGGGATCAGTGAGCAGTTCTTC	CASSSIGISEQFF
TRBJ2-3	TRBV6-1	.	.	TGTGCCAGCAGTGAATCCCGGGACATCACAGATACGCAGTATTTT	CASSESRDITDTQYF
TRBJ2-1	TRBV4-1	.	.	TGCGCCAGCAGCCAAGTTAACAGGGTCGACCCCAATGAGCAGTTCTTC	CASSQVNRVDPNEQFF
TRBJ1-1	TRBV19	.	.	TGTGCCAGTAGTATAGAGGGAACCTACACTGAAGCTTTCTTT	CASSIEGTYTEAFF
TRBJ1-1	TRBV29-1	.	.	TGCAGCGTAAGAGACGGTTACACTGAAGCTTTCTTT	CSVRDGYTEAFF
TRBJ1-4	TRBV4-3	.	.	TGCGCCAGCAGCCATCCCCGTGCCGAAAAACTGTTTTTT	CASSHPRAEKLFF
TRBJ2-5	TRBV5-1	TRBD2	.	TGCGCCACCTCTAGCGGGGGGGCCAAAGAGACCCAGTACTTC	CATSSGGAKETQYF
TRBJ2-7	TRBV7-9	.	.	TGTGCCAGCAGCTGGGGGCGGGACGAGCAGTACTTC	CASSWGRDEQYF
TRBJ2-1	TRBV5-1	TRBD2	.	TGCGCCAGCAGCTTCGGGACTAGCGGGGGGGCAGCGGAGCAGTTCTTC	CASSFGTSGGAAEQFF
TRBJ1-4	TRBV5-1	.	once	TGCGCCAGCAGCTTCTCCGGGGGGTCGGAAGGGGAAAAACTGTTTTTT	CASSFSGGSEGEKLFF
TRBJ1-2	TRBV14	.	once	TGTGCCAGCAGAGCGACAGAGAACTATGGCTACACCTTC	CASRATENYGYTF
TRBJ2-5	TRBV5-1	TRBD2	.	TGCGCCAGCAGCTTGGGGGCTAGCGGGGGCCAAGAGACCCAGTACTTC	CASSLGASGGQETQYF
TRBJ2-5	TRBV3-1/TRBV3-2	.	.	TGTGCCAGCAGCCAAGTGGGGGTGGAGACCCAGTACTTC	CASSQVGVETQYF
TRBJ1-6	TRBV27	.	.	TGTGCCAGCAGTTTGGGGGTTGACAATTCACCCCTCCACTTT	CASSLGVDNSPLHF
TRBJ2-3	TRBV5-4	.	.	TGTGCCAGCAGCCTACCCACCGGCGGCACAGATACGCAGTATTTT	CASSLPTGGTDTQYF